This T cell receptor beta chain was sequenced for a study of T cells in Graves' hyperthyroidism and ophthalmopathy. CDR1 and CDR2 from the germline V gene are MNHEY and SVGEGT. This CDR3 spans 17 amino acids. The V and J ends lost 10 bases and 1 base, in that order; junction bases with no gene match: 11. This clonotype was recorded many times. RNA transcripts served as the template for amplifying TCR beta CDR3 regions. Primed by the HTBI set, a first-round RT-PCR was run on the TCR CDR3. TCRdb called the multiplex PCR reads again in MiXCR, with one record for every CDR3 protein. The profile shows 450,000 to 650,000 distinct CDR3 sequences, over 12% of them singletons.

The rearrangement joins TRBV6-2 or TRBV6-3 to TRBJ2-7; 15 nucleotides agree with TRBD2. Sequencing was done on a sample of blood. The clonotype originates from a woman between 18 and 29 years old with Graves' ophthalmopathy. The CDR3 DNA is TGTGCCACCGGGAGGCCGGGACTAGCGGGAGGATCCTACGAGCAGTACTTC. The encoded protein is CATGRPGLAGGSYEQYF.